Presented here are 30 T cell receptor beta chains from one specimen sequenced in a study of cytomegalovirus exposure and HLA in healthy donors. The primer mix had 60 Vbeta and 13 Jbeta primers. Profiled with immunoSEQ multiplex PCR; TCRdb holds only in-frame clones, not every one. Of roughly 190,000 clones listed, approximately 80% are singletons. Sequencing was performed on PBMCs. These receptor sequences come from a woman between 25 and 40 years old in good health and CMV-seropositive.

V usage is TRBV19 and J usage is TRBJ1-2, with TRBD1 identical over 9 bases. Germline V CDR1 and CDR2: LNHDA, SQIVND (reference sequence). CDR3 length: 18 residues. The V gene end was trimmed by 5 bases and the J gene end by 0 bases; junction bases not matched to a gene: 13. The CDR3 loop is CASSPTSGTGPSNYGYTF. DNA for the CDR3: TGTGCCAGTAGTCCGACGTCGGGGACAGGGCCTTCTAACTATGGCTACACCTTC.

CDR3 DNA sequence: TGTGCCAGCTCACCAGCGGGAGCTAATGAAAAACTGTTTTTT. The encoded protein is CASSPAGANEKLFF. The gene calls are TRBV18 and TRBJ1-4; D call uncertain. Germline V gene sequence: CDR1 KGHSH, CDR2 LQKENI. With 2 bases removed from V and 3 bases from J, the gap between germline ends came to 7 bases. CDR3 length: 14 residues.

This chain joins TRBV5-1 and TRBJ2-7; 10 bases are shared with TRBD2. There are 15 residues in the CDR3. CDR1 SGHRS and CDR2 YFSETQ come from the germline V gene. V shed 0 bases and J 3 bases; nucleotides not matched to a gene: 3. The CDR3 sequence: CASSLGTSGNYEQYF. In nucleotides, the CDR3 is TGCGCCAGCAGCTTGGGCACTAGCGGGAACTACGAGCAGTACTTC.

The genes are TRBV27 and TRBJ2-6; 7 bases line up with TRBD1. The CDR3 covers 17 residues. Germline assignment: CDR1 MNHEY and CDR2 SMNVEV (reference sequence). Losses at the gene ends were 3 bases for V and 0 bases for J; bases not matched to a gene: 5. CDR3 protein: CASSLTGRSSGANVLTF. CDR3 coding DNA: TGTGCCAGCAGTTTGACAGGGCGAAGCTCTGGGGCCAACGTCCTGACTTTC. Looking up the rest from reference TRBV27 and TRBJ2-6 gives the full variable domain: EAQVTQNPRYLITVTGKKLTVTCSQNMNHEYMSWYRQDPGLGLRQIYYSMNVEVTDKGDVPEGYKVSRKEKRNFPLILESPSPNQTSLYFCASSLTGRSSGANVLTFGAGSRLTVL.

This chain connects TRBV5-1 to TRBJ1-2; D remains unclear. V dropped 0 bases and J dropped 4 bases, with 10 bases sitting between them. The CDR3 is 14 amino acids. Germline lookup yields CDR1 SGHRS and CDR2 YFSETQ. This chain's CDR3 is CASSLDQDFYGYTF. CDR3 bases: TGCGCCAGCAGCTTGGATCAGGATTTCTATGGCTACACCTTC.

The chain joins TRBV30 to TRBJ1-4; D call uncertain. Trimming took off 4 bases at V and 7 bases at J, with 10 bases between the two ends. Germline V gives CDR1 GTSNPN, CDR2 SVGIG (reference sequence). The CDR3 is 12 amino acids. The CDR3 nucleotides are TGTGCCTGGAACTGGCGGGGTGAAAAACTGTTTTTT. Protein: CAWNWRGEKLFF.

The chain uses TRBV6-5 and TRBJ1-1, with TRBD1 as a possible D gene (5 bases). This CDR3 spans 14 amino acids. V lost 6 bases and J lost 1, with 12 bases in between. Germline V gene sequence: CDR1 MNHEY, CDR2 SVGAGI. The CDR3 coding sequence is TGTGCCAGCAGAACTGGGGGGAGGAACACTGAAGCTTTCTTT. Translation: CASRTGGRNTEAFF.

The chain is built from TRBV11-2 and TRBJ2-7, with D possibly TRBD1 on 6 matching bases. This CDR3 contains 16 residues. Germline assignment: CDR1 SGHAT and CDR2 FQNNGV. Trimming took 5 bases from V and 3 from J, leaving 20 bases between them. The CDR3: CASSAGDKIINYEQYF. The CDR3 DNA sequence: TGTGCCAGCAGCGCCGGGGACAAAATCATCAACTACGAGCAGTACTTC.

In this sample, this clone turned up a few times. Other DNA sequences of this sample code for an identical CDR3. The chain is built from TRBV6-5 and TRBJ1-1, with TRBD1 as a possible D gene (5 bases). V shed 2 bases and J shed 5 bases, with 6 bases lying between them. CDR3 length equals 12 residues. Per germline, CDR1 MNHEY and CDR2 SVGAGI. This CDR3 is CASSYGGTEAFF. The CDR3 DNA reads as TGTGCCAGCAGTTACGGGGGGACTGAAGCTTTCTTT.

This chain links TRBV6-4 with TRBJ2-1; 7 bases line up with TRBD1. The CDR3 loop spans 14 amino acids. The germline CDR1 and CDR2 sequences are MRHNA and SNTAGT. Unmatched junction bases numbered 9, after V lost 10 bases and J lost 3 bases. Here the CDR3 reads CAIIPGQNYNEQFF. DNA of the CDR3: TGTGCCATTATTCCGGGACAGAACTACAATGAGCAGTTCTTC.

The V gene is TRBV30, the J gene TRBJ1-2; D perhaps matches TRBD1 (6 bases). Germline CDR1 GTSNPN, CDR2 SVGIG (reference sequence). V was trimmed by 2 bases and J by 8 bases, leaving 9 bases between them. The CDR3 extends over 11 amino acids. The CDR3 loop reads CAWSLRGGYTF. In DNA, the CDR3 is TGTGCCTGGAGTCTAAGGGGGGGCTACACCTTC.

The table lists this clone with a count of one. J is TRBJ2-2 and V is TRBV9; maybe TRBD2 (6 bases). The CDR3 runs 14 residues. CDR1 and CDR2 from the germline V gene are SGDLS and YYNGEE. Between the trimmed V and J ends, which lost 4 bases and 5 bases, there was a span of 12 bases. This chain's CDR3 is CASSLMRGTGELFF. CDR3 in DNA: TGTGCCAGCAGCCTCATGCGGGGAACCGGGGAGCTGTTTTTT.

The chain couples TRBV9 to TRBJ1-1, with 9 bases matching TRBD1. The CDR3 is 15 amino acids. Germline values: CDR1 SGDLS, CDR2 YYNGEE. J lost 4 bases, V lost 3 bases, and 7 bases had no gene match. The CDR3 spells CASSATGGRATEAFF. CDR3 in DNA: TGTGCCAGCAGCGCCACAGGGGGCCGGGCCACTGAAGCTTTCTTT.

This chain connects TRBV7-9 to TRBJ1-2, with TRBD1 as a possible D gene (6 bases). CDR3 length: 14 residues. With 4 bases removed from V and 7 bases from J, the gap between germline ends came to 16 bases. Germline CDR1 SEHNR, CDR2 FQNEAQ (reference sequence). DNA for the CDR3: TGTGCCAGCAGCTATACAGGGTACAGCGGTGGCTACACCTTC. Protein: CASSYTGYSGGYTF.

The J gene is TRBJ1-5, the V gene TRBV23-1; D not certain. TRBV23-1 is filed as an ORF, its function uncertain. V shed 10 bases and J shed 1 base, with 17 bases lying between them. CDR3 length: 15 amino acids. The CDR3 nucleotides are TGCGCCATCACGGGTCGGAATGTGAGCAATCAGCCCCAGCATTTT. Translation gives CAITGRNVSNQPQHF.

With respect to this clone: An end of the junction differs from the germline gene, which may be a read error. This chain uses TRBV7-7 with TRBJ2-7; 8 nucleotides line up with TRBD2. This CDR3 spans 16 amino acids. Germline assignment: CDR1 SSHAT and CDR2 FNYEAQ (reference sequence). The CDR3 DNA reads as TGTGCTAGCAGCCCATCAAGCGGGGGCAGCTCCTACGAGCAGTACTTC. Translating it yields CASSPSSGGSSYEQYF.

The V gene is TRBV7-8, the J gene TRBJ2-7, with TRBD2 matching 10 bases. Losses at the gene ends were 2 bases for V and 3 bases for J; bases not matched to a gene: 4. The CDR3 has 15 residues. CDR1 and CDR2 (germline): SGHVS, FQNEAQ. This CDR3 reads CASSLYTSGNYEQYF. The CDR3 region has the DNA TGTGCCAGCAGCTTATACACTAGCGGGAACTACGAGCAGTACTTC. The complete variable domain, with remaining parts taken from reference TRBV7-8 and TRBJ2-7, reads GAGVSQSPRYKVAKRGQDVALRCDPISGHVSLFWYQQALGQGPEFLTYFQNEAQLDKSGLPSDRFFAERPEGSVSTLKIQRTQQEDSAVYLCASSLYTSGNYEQYFGPGTRLTVT.

CDR3 sequence (DNA): TGCGCCAGCAGCCTACCTGACAGGGATGAGCAGTTCTTC. Protein: CASSLPDRDEQFF. The chain has TRBV4-1 and TRBJ2-1, with 7 bases that match TRBD1. J lost 8 bases, V lost 4 bases, and 5 bases had no gene match. Germline loops: CDR1 MGHRA, CDR2 YSYEKL. This CDR3 is built from 13 residues.

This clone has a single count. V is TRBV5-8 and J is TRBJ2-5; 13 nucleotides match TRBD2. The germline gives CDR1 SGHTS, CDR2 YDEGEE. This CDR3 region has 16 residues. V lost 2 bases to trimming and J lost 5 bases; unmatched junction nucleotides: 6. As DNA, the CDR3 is TGTGCCAGCAGCTTCCGACTAGCGGGGGGCCGGGAGACCCAGTACTTC. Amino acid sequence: CASSFRLAGGRETQYF.

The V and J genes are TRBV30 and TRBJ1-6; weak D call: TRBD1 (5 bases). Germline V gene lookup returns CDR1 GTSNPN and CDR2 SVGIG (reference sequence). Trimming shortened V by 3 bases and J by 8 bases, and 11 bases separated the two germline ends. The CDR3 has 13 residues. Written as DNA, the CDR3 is TGTGCCTGGAGGCAGGGTAAAGATTCACCCCTCCACTTT. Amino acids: CAWRQGKDSPLHF.

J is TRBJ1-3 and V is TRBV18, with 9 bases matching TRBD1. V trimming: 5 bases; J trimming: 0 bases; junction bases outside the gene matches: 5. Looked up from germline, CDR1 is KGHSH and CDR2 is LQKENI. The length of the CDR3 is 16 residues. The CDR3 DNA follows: TGTGCCAGCTCAACCGGGACAGGGAGCTCTGGAAACACCATATATTTT. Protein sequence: CASSTGTGSSGNTIYF.

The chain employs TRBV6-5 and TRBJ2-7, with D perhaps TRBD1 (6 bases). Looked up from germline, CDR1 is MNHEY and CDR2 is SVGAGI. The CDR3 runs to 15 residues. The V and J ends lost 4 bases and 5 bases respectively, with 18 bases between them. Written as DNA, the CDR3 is TGTGCCAGCAGTTTTCGTACGACAGGTTTCCACGAGCAGTACTTC. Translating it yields CASSFRTTGFHEQYF.

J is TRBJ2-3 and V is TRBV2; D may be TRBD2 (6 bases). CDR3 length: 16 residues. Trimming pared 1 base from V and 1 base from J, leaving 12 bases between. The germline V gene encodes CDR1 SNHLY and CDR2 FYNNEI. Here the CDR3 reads CASSEEAREGTDTQYF. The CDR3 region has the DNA TGTGCCAGCAGTGAAGAGGCCAGGGAGGGCACAGATACGCAGTATTTT.

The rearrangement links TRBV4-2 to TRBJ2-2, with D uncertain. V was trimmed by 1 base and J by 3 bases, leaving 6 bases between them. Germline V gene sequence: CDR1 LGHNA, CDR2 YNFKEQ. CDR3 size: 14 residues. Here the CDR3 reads CASSQVVDTGELFF. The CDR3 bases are TGTGCCAGCAGCCAAGTGGTAGACACCGGGGAGCTGTTTTTT.

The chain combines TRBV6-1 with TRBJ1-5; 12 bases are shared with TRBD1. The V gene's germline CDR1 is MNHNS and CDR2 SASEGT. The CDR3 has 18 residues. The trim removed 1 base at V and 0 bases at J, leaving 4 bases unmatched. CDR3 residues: CASSEGDRGPYSNQPQHF. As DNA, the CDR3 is TGTGCCAGCAGTGAAGGGGACAGGGGGCCTTATAGCAATCAGCCCCAGCATTTT.

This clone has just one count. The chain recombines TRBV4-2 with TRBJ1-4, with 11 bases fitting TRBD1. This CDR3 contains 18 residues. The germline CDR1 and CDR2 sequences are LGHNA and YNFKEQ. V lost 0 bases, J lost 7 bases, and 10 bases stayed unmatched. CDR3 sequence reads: CASSQDTRSGTGGEKLFF. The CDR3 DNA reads TGTGCCAGCAGCCAAGACACCCGATCCGGGACAGGGGGTGAAAAACTGTTTTTT.

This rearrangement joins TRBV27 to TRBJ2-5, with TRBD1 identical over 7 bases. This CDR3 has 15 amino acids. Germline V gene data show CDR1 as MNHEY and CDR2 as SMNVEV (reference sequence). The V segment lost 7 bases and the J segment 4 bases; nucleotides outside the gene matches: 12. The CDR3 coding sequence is TGTGCCAGCACCGACCGTGGCAGGGGGAGAGAGACCCAGTACTTC. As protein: CASTDRGRGRETQYF.

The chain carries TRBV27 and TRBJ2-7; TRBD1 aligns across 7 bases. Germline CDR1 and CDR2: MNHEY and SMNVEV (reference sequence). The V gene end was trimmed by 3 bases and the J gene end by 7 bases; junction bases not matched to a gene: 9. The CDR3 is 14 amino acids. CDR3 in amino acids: CASSLQGDVGEQYF. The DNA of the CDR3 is TGTGCCAGCAGTTTGCAGGGGGATGTGGGGGAGCAGTACTTC.

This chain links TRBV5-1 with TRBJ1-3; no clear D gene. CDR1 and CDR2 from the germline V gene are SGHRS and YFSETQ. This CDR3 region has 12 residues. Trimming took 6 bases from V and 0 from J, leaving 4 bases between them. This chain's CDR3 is CASKPSGNTIYF. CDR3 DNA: TGCGCCAGCAAGCCCTCTGGAAACACCATATATTTT.

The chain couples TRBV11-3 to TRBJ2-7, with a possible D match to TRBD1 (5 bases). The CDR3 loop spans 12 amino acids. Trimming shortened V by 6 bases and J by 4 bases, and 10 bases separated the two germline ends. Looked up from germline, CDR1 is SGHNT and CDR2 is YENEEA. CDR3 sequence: CASRLTGYEQYF. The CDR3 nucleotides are TGTGCCAGCAGACTTACAGGTTACGAGCAGTACTTC.